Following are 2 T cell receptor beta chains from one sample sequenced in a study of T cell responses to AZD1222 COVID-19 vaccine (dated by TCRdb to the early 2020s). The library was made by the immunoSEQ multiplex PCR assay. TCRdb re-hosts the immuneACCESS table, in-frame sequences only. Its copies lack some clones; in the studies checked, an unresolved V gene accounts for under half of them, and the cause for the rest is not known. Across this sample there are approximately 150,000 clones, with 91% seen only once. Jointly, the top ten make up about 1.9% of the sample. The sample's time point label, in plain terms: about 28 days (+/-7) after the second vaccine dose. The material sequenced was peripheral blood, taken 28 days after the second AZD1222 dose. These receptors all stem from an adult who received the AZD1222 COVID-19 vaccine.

CDR3 residues: CASSSGQGSNYGYTF. The CDR3 region has the DNA TGTGCCAGCAGCTCCGGACAGGGATCGAACTATGGCTACACCTTC. The chain carries TRBV7-6 and TRBJ1-2; TRBD1 agrees at 8 bases. This CDR3 spans 15 amino acids. V was pared by 4 bases and J by 2 bases, with 6 bases of the junction left unmatched. CDR1 is SGHVS, CDR2 FNYEAQ, per germline.

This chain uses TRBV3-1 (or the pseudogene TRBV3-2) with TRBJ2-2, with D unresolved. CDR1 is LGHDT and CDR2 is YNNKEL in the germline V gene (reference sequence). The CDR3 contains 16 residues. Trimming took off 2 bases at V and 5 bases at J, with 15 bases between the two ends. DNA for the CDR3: TGTGCCAGCAGCCAAATGACAAGTAGTGGAACCGGGGAGCTGTTTTTT. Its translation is CASSQMTSSGTGELFF.